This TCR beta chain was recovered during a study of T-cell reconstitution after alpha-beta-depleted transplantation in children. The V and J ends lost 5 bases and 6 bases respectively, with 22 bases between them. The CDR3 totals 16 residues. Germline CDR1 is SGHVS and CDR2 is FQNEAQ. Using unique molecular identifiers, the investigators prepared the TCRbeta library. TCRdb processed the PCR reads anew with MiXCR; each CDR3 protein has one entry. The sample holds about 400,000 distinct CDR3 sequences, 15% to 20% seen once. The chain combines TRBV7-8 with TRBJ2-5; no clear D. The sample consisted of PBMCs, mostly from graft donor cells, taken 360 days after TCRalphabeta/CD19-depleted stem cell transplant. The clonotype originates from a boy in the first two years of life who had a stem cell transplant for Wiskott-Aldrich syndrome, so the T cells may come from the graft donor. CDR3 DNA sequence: TGTGCCAGCAGCACCAGTACGGGCCCAAGGATACAGACCCAGTACTTC. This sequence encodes CASSTSTGPRIQTQYF. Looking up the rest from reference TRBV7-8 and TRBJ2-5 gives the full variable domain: GAGVSQSPRYKVAKRGQDVALRCDPISGHVSLFWYQQALGQGPEFLTYFQNEAQLDKSGLPSDRFFAERPEGSVSTLKIQRTQQEDSAVYLCASSTSTGPRIQTQYFGPGTRLLVL.